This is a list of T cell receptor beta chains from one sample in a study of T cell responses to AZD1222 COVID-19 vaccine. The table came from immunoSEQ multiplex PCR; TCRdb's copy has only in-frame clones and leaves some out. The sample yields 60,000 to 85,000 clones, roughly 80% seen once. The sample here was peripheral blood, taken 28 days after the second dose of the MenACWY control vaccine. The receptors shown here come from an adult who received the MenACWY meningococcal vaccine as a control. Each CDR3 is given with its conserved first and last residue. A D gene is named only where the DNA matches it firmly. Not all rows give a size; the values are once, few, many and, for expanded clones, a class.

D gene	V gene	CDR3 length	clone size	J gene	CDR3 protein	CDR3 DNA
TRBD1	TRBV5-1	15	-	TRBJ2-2	CASSWGRQGSGELFF	TGCGCCAGCAGCTGGGGGCGACAGGGCTCCGGGGAGCTGTTTTTT
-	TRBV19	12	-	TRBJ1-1	CASSRMNTEAFF	TGTGCCAGTAGTCGTATGAACACTGAAGCTTTCTTT
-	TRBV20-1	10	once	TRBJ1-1	CSALNTEAFF	TGCAGTGCCTTGAACACTGAAGCTTTCTTT
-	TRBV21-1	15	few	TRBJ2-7	CASTPGNGDLYEQYF	TGTGCCAGCACCCCAGGGAATGGAGACCTCTACGAGCAGTACTTC
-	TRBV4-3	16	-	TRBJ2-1	CASSQDFVGPYNEQFF	TGCGCCAGCAGCCAAGATTTTGTGGGGCCCTACAATGAGCAGTTCTTC
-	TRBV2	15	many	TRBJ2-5	CASSGDLSNAETQYF	TGTGCCAGCAGCGGGGACTTATCTAATGCGGAGACCCAGTACTTC
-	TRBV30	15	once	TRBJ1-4	CAWSVWDRDNEKLFF	TGTGCCTGGAGTGTATGGGATAGGGATAATGAAAAACTGTTTTTT
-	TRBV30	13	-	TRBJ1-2	CAWSIQSNYGYTF	TGTGCCTGGAGTATTCAATCAAACTATGGCTACACCTTC
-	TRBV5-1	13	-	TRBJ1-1	CASSSQADTEAFF	TGCGCCAGCAGCTCACAGGCGGACACTGAAGCTTTCTTT
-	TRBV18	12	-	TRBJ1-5	CASLRGSQPQHF	TGTGCCAGCCTTCGGGGTTCCCAGCCCCAGCATTTT
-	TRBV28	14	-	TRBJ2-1	CASAGASSYNEQFF	TGTGCCAGCGCGGGGGCAAGCTCCTACAATGAGCAGTTCTTC
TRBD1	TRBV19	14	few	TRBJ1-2	CASTPDRDRSGYTF	TGTGCCAGTACCCCCGACAGGGATAGGAGTGGCTACACCTTC
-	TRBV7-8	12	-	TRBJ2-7	CASSPNSYEQYF	TGTGCCAGCAGCCCGAACTCCTACGAGCAGTACTTC
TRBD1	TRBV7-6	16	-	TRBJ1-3	CASSSGTGSGGNTIYF	TGTGCCAGCAGTTCAGGGACAGGGAGTGGTGGAAACACCATATATTTT
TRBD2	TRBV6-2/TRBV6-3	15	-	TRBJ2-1	CASRPLAGDFNEQFF	TGTGCCAGCAGACCTCTAGCGGGGGATTTTAATGAGCAGTTCTTC
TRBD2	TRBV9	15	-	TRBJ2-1	CASSVWGEGYNEQFF	TGTGCCAGCAGCGTATGGGGGGAGGGGTACAATGAGCAGTTCTTC
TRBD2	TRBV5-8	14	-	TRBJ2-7	CASSPLAGRNEQYF	TGTGCCAGCAGCCCTTTAGCGGGAAGGAACGAGCAGTACTTC
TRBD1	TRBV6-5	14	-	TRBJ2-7	CASSYQGANDEQYF	TGTGCCAGCAGTTACCAGGGGGCGAATGACGAGCAGTACTTC
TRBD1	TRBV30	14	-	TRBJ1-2	CAWSVGQGYYGYTF	TGTGCCTGGAGTGTGGGACAGGGATACTATGGCTACACCTTC
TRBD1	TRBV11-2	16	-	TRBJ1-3	CASSSDRGRRGNTIYF	TGTGCCAGCAGCTCCGACAGGGGGCGAAGGGGAAACACCATATATTTT
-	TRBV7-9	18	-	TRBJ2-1	CASSSLTPGRQMDNEQFF	TGTGCCAGCAGCTCGTTAACCCCGGGGCGCCAGATGGACAATGAGCAGTTCTTC
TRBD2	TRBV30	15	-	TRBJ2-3	CAWSGTGLGKDTQYF	TGTGCCTGGAGTGGGACTGGACTAGGTAAAGATACGCAGTATTTT
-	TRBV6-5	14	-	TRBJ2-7	CASSLSGSSYEQYF	TGTGCCAGCAGTTTGAGCGGGTCCTCCTACGAGCAGTACTTC
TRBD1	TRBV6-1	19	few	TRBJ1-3	CASREPGMTTGRSGNTIYF	TGTGCCAGCAGGGAACCAGGAATGACGACAGGGCGGTCTGGAAACACCATATATTTT
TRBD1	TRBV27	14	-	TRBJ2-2	CASRGQINTGELFF	TGTGCCAGCAGGGGACAGATTAACACCGGGGAGCTGTTTTTT
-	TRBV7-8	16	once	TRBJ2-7	CASSRRPVLTLNEQYF	TGTGCCAGCAGCCGACGCCCCGTGCTAACCCTAAACGAGCAGTACTTC
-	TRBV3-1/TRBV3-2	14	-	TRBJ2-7	CASSPSLNSYEQYF	TGTGCCAGCAGCCCGTCTTTGAATAGCTACGAGCAGTACTTC
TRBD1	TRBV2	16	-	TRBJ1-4	CASKTGQGAWGEKLFF	TGTGCCAGCAAGACGGGACAGGGGGCGTGGGGTGAAAAACTGTTTTTT
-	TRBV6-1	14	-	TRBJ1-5	CATKTGGLDQPQHF	TGTGCCACCAAGACCGGAGGCCTAGATCAGCCCCAGCATTTT
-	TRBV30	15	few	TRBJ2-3	CAWSVRRTSTDTQYF	TGTGCCTGGAGTGTACGTCGTACTAGCACAGATACGCAGTATTTT
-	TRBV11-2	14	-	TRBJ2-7	CASSLSSRGHEQYF	TGTGCCAGCAGCTTGTCCAGCAGGGGCCACGAGCAGTACTTC
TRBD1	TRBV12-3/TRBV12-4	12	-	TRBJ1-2	CASSLTGGAYTF	TGTGCCAGCAGTCTGACAGGGGGCGCCTACACCTTC
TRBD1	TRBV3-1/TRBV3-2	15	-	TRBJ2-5	CASSLGTGIQETQYF	TGTGCCAGCAGCCTCGGGACAGGGATTCAAGAGACCCAGTACTTC
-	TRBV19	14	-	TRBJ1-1	CASSTMVSASEAFF	TGTGCCAGTAGTACCATGGTTAGTGCCTCGGAAGCTTTCTTT
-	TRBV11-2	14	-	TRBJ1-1	CASSLVQGSTEAFF	TGTGCCAGCAGCTTAGTGCAGGGTAGCACTGAAGCTTTCTTT
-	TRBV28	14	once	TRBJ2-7	CASGSGTAPYEQYF	TGTGCCAGCGGGAGCGGGACAGCTCCCTACGAGCAGTACTTC
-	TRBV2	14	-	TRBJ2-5	CASSGTVVAETQYF	TGTGCCAGCAGTGGGACCGTTGTGGCGGAGACCCAGTACTTC
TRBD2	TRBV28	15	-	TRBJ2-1	CASSLLREWDNEQFF	TGTGCCAGCAGTTTATTGCGGGAGTGGGACAATGAGCAGTTCTTC
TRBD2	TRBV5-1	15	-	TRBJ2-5	CASSFGGGIQETQYF	TGCGCCAGCAGCTTTGGCGGGGGTATACAAGAGACCCAGTACTTC
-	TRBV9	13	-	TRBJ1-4	CASSASGNEKLFF	TGTGCCAGCAGCGCCTCAGGGAATGAAAAACTGTTTTTT
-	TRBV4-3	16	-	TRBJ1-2	CASSQDLRTVNYGYTF	TGCGCCAGCAGCCAAGATCTCCGGACGGTAAACTATGGCTACACCTTC
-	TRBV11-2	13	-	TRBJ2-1	CASSPLRLIEQFF	TGTGCCAGCAGCCCCCTGAGACTTATTGAGCAGTTCTTC
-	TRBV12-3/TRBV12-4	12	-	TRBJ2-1	CASSQRPAGQFF	TGTGCCAGCAGTCAACGCCCGGCGGGGCAGTTCTTC
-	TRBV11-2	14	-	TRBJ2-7	CASSSGVGVYEQYF	TGTGCCAGCAGCTCAGGGGTAGGGGTCTACGAGCAGTACTTC
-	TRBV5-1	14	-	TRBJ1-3	CASSPQSSGNTIYF	TGCGCCAGCAGCCCGCAGAGCTCTGGAAACACCATATATTTT